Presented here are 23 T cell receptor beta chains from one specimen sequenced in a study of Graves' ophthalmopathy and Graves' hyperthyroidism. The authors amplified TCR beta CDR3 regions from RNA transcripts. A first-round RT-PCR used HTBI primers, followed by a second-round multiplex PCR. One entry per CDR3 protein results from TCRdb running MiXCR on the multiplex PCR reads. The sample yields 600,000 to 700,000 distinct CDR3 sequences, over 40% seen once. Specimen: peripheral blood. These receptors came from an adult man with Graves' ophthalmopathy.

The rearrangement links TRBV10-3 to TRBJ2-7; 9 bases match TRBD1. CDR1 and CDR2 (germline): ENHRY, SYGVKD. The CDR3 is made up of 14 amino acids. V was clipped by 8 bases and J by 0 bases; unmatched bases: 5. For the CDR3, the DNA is TGTGCCATCGGCGGGACAGGGAACTCCTACGAGCAGTACTTC. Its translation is CAIGGTGNSYEQYF.

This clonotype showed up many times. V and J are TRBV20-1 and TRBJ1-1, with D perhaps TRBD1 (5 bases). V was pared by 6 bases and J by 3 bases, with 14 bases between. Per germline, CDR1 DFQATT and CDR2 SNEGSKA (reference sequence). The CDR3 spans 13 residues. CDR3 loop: CSARQTADTEAFF. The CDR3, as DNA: TGCAGTGCCCGACAGACAGCGGACACTGAAGCTTTCTTT.

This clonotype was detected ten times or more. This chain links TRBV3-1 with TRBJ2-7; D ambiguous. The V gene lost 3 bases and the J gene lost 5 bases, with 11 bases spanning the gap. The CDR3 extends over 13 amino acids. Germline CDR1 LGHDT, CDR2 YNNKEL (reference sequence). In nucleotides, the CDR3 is TGTGCCAGCAGCCATCCGCGTCGGCACGAGCAGTACTTC. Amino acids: CASSHPRRHEQYF.

In DNA, the CDR3 is TGTGCCATCAGAACAGGGGGGGATTCACCCCTCCACTTT. Its translation: CAIRTGGDSPLHF. This chain joins TRBV10-3 and TRBJ1-6; 8 bases are a match to TRBD1. V trimming: 6 bases; J trimming: 8 bases; junction bases outside the gene matches: 3. The CDR3 contains 13 residues. In germline, CDR1 is ENHRY, CDR2 SYGVKD.

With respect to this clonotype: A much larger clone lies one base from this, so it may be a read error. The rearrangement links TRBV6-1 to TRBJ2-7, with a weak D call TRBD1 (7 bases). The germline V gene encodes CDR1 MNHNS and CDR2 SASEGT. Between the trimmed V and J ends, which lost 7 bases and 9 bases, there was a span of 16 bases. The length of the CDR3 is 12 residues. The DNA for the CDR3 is TGTGCCAGCACCAGACAGGGACTCGGGCAGTACTTC. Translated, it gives CASTRQGLGQYF.

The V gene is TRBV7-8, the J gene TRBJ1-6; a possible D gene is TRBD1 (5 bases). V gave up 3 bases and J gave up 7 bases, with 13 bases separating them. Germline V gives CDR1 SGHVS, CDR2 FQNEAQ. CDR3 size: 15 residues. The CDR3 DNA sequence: TGTGCCAGCAGCTTTCTCCAGGGCAAAAATTCACCCCTCCACTTT. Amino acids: CASSFLQGKNSPLHF.

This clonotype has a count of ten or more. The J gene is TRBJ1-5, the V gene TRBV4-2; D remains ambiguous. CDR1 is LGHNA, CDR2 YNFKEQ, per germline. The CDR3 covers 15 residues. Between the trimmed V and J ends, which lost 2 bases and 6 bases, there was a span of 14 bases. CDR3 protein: CASSQLGRMTQPQHF. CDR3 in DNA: TGTGCCAGCAGCCAACTAGGCCGAATGACTCAGCCCCAGCATTTT.

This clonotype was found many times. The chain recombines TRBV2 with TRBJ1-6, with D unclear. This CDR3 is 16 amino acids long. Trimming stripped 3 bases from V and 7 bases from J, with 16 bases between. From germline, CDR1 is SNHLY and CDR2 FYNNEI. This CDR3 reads CASSEWFRPGNSPLHF. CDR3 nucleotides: TGTGCCAGCAGTGAGTGGTTCAGGCCGGGCAATTCACCCCTCCACTTT.

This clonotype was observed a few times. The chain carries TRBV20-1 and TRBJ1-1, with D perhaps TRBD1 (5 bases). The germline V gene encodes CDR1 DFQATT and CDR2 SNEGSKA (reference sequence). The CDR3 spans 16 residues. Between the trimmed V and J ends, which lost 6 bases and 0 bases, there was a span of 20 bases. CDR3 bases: TGCAGTGCCAGGGACCGGGCAGCGGGTATGAACACTGAAGCTTTCTTT. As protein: CSARDRAAGMNTEAFF.

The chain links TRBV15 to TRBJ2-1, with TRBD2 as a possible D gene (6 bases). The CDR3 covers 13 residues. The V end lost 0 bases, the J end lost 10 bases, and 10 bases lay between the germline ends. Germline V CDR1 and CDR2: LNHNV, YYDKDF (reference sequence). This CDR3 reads CATSREGGDEQFF. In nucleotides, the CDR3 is TGTGCCACCAGCAGAGAAGGAGGGGACGAGCAGTTCTTC. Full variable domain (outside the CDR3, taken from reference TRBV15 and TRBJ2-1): DAMVIQNPRYQVTQFGKPVTLSCSQTLNHNVMYWYQQKSSQAPKLLFHYYDKDFNNEADTPDNFQSRRPNTSFCFLDIRSPGLGDTAMYLCATSREGGDEQFFGPGTRLTVL.

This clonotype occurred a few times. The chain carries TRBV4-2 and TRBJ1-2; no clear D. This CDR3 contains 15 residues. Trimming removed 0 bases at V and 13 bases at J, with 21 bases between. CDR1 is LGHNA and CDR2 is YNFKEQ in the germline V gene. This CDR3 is CASSQDRRKASAPTF. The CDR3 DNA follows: TGTGCCAGCAGCCAAGATCGCCGTAAAGCCTCCGCGCCCACCTTC.

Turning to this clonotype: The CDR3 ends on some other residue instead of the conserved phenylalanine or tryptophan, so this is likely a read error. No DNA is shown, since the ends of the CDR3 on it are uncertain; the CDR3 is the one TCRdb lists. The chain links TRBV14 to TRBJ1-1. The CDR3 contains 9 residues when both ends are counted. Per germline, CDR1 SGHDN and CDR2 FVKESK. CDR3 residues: CASSHVKIA.

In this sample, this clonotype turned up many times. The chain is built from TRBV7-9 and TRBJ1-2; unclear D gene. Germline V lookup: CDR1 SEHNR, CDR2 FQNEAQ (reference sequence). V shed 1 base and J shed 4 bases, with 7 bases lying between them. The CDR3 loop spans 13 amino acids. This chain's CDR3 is CASSLGTSYGYTF. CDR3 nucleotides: TGTGCCAGCAGCTTAGGGACGAGCTATGGCTACACCTTC.

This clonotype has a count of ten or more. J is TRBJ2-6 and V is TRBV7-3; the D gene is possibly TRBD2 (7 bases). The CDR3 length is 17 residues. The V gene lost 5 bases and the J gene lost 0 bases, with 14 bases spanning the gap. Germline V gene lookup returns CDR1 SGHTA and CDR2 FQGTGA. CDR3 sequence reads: CASSPGRGLSGANVLTF. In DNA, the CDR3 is TGTGCCAGCAGCCCCGGGCGGGGGCTCTCTGGGGCCAACGTCCTGACTTTC.

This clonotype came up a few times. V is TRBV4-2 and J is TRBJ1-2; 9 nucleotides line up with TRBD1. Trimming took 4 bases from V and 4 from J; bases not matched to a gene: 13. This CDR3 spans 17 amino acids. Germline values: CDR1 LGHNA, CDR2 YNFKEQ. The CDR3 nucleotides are TGTGCCAGCAGCCTAGAGACGGGACAGGGAATTGGCTATGGCTACACCTTC. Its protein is CASSLETGQGIGYGYTF.

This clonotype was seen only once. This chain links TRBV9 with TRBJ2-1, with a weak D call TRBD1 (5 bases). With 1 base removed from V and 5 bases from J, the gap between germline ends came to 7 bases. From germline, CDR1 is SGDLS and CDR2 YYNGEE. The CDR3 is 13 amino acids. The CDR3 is CASSVLGDNEQFF. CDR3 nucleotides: TGTGCCAGCAGCGTACTAGGGGACAATGAGCAGTTCTTC.

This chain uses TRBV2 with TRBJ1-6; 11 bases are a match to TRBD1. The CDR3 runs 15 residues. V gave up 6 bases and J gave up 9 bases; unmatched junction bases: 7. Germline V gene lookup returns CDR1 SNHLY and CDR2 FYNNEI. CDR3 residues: CASRRAGTGGSPLHF. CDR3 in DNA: TGTGCCAGCAGGCGCGCCGGGACAGGGGGTTCACCCCTCCACTTT.

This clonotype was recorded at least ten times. In DNA, the CDR3 is TGTGCCAGCAGTGAAACAGGGCCTTGGAACACCGGGGAGCTGTTTTTT. Protein sequence: CASSETGPWNTGELFF. The chain combines TRBV2 with TRBJ2-2; D is possibly TRBD1 (6 bases). With 2 bases removed from V and 1 base from J, the gap between germline ends came to 11 bases. CDR1 is SNHLY, CDR2 FYNNEI, per germline. There are 16 residues in the CDR3.

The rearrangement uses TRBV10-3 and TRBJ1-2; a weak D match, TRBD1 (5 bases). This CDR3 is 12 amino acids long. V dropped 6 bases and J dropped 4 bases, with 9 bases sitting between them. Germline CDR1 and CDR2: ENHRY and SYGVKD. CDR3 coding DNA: TGTGCCATCAGGGGGCGAAGCTATGGCTACACCTTC. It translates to CAIRGRSYGYTF.

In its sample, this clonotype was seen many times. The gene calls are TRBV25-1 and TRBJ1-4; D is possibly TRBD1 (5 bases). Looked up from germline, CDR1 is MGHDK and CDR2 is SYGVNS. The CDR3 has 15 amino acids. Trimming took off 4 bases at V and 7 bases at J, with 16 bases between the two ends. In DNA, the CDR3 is TGTGCCAGCAGTGCTTCCAAGGGGCGGGGTGAAAAACTGTTTTTT. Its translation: CASSASKGRGEKLFF.

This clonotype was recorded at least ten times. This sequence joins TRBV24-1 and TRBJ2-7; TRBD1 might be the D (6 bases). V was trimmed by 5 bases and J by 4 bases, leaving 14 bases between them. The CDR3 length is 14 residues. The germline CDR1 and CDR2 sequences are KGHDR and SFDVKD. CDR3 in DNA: TGTGCCACCAGTGTGAAAAAGGGGGTTTACGAGCAGTACTTC. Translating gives CATSVKKGVYEQYF.

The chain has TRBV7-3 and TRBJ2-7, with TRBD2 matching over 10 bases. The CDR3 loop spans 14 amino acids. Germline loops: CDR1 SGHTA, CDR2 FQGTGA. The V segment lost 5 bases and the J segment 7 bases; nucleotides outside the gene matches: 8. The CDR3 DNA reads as TGTGCCAGCAGCCAAGGCAGCGGGAGGGCTGAGCAGTACTTC. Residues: CASSQGSGRAEQYF.

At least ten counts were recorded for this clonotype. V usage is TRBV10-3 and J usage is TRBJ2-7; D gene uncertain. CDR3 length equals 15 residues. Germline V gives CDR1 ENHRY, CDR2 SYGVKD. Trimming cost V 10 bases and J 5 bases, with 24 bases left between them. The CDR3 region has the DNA TGTGCCAGCACCTCCGACGTCCCCCTTGGCCACGAGCAGTACTTC. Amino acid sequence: CASTSDVPLGHEQYF.